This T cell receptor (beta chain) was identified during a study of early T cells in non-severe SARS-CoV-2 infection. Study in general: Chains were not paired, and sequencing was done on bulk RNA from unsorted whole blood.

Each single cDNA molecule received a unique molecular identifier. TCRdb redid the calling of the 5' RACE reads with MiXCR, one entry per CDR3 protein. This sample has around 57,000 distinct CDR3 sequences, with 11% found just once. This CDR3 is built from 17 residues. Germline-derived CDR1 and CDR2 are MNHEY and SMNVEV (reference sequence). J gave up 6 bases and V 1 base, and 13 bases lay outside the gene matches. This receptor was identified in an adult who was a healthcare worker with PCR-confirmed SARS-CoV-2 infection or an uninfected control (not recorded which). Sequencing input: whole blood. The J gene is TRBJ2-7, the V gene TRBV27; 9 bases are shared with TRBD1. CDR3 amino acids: CASSLLVGGQGTGEQYF. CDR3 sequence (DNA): TGTGCCAGCAGTTTATTAGTAGGTGGACAGGGGACGGGCGAGCAGTACTTC.